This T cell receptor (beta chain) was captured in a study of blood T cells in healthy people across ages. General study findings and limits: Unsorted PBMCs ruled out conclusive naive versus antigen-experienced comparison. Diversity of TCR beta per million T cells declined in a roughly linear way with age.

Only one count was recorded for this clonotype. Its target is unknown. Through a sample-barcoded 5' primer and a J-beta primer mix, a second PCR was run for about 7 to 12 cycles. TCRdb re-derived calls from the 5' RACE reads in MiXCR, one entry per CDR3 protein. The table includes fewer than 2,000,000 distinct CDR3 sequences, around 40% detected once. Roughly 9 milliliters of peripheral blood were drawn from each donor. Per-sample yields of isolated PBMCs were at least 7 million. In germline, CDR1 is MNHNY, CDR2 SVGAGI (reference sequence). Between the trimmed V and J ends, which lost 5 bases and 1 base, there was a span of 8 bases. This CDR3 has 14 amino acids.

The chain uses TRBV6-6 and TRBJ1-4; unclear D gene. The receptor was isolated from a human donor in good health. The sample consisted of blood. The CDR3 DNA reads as TGTGCCAGCAGTCCCCACCAAACTAATGAAAAACTGTTTTTT. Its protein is CASSPHQTNEKLFF.